The 7 T cell receptor beta chains below come from one sample, sequenced in a study of blood T cells in healthy people across ages. It was with a sample-barcoded 5' primer and a J-beta primer mix that a second PCR of roughly 7 to 12 cycles was run. TCRdb ran MiXCR on the 5' RACE reads and lists one entry per CDR3 protein. The sample carries more than 800,000 distinct CDR3 sequences, around 26% recorded once. The sample was blood. The receptor source for this set is a woman older than 75 in good health.

The chain is built from TRBV11-2 and TRBJ1-2; TRBD1 might be the D (5 bases). Germline V lookup: CDR1 SGHAT, CDR2 FQNNGV. This CDR3 region has 15 residues. Deletions cut 2 bases from V and 2 bases from J, with 12 bases between. DNA of the CDR3: TGTGCCAGCAGCTTATATGGGGGAGCGAACTATGGCTACACCTTC. Protein: CASSLYGGANYGYTF.

This clonotype was observed a few times. A much more abundant neighbour one base away suggests this may be a read error. The J gene is TRBJ2-5, the V gene TRBV5-1, with D perhaps assigned TRBD1 or TRBD2 (5 bases each). Germline loops: CDR1 SGHRS, CDR2 YFSETQ. CDR3 length: 13 residues. The V gene lost 2 bases and the J gene lost 11 bases, with 16 bases spanning the gap. The CDR3 spells CASSFQGDNEQYF. The CDR3, as DNA: TGCGCCAGCAGCTTCCAGGGAGACAATGAGCAGTACTTC.

The chain has TRBV30 and TRBJ1-5; no definite D call. The V end was cut by 0 bases, the J end by 7 bases, with 4 bases between. Per the germline V gene, CDR1 is GTSNPN and CDR2 is SVGIG (reference sequence). This CDR3 has 11 residues. The CDR3 here is CAWSVGQPQHF. The CDR3 coding sequence is TGTGCCTGGAGTGTAGGCCAGCCCCAGCATTTT.

The chain is built from TRBV7-9 and TRBJ1-1, with 7 bases that match TRBD1. The CDR3 is made up of 14 amino acids. Germline V lookup: CDR1 SEHNR, CDR2 FQNEAQ (reference sequence). V lost 5 bases to trimming and J lost 3 bases; unmatched junction nucleotides: 6. The CDR3 region has the DNA TGTGCCAGCAGCGAGGGACAGCGAGACACTGAAGCTTTCTTT. It translates to CASSEGQRDTEAFF.

The DNA of the CDR3 is TGTGCCAGCAGCGTAGCGACAGGGGCCGAAAAACTGTTTTTT. Its protein is CASSVATGAEKLFF. This chain uses TRBV9 with TRBJ1-4; 8 nucleotides align to TRBD1. Looked up from germline, CDR1 is SGDLS and CDR2 is YYNGEE. The CDR3 has 14 residues. After removal of 0 bases from V and 8 bases from J, the junction contained 3 bases not matched to a gene.

A note on this clonotype: One end of the junction does not line up with germline, which may come from a read error. CDR3 nucleotide sequence: TGCGCCAGCAGCCAAGGATGGGGGGGAACAGATACGCGGTATTTT. It codes for CASSQGWGGTDTRYF. The chain carries TRBV4-1 and TRBJ2-3; 7 bases are shared with TRBD2. Germline V lookup: CDR1 MGHRA, CDR2 YSYEKL. CDR3 size: 15 residues.

This chain uses TRBV6-6 with TRBJ1-1; 8 nucleotides agree with TRBD1. The CDR3 length is 16 residues. Unmatched junction bases numbered 9, after V lost 2 bases and J lost 4 bases. Germline assignment: CDR1 MNHNY and CDR2 SVGAGI (reference sequence). The CDR3 is CASSYGQGGRGTEAFF. The CDR3 region has the DNA TGTGCCAGCAGTTACGGACAGGGAGGGCGGGGCACTGAAGCTTTCTTT.